This T cell receptor beta chain derives from a study of shared clonotypes between healthy human individuals. For the study at large: Three CD4 naive, three CD4 memory, two CD8 naive and one CD8 memory plate were used per donor. Whole-study findings and limits: The researchers took only blood, and tissue repertoires probably look different. Among a handful of donors, about 5% of naive CD4 clonotypes were found in common.

This CDR3 comprises 15 residues. The germline gives CDR1 SNHLY, CDR2 FYNNEI. V shed 5 bases, J shed 0 bases, and the junction held 4 bases outside the gene matches. CD45RO-negative CD8 cells positively selected for CCR7 made up the naive population, which excluded terminally differentiated effector memory CD45RA+ cells. Turning to this clone: The antigen is undetermined.

Repertoires were generated with immunoSEQ multiplex PCR, while TCRdb's copy carries only in-frame clones and drops some. Altogether 550,000 to 750,000 clones are present, about 92% being singletons, with the ten largest covering about 24%. The receptor was derived from a man aged 25 to 45 in good health. The specimen sequenced was naive CD8+ T cells sorted from blood. The chain recombines TRBV2 with TRBJ2-5, with 9 bases lining up with TRBD2. CDR3 sequence reads: CASSSRLADQETQYF. CDR3 DNA sequence: TGTGCCAGCAGTTCCCGACTAGCGGACCAAGAGACCCAGTACTTC. Complete variable domain (other parts from reference TRBV2 and TRBJ2-5): EPEVTQTPSHQVTQMGQEVILRCVPISNHLYFYWYRQILGQKVEFLVSFYNNEISEKSEIFDDQFSVERPDGSNFTLKIRSTKLEDSAMYFCASSSRLADQETQYFGPGTRLLVL.